These 16 T cell receptor beta chains came from one sample sequenced in a study of T cell responses to AZD1222 COVID-19 vaccine. Assay: immunoSEQ multiplex PCR; the TCRdb copy retains only in-frame clones and omits some. The table lists 95,000 to 150,000 clones, about 85% of them singletons. Sequencing was performed on peripheral blood, taken on day 0 of AZD1222 vaccination. Receptors were obtained from an adult in good health.

Comments on this clone: The same CDR3 is also encoded by other DNA sequences in this sample. V and J are TRBV5-1 and TRBJ2-7, with 8 positions matching TRBD1. Germline loops: CDR1 SGHRS, CDR2 YFSETQ. The CDR3 is 15 amino acids. V lost 0 bases to trimming and J lost 1 base; unmatched junction nucleotides: 3. For the CDR3, the DNA is TGCGCCAGCAGCTTGGGACAGGGGTTTTCCTACGAGCAGTACTTC. Its translation is CASSLGQGFSYEQYF.

The chain uses TRBV28 and TRBJ1-6; 7 nucleotides agree with TRBD1. The junction had 10 bases not matched to a gene; V was cut back by 4 bases and J by 10 bases. Germline CDR1 and CDR2: MDHEN and SYDVKM. This CDR3 spans 15 amino acids. Here the CDR3 DNA reads TGTGCCAGCAGTTCTCTATTAGGGGGCCTGTCACCCCTCCACTTT. Amino acid sequence: CASSSLLGGLSPLHF.

V and J are TRBV19 and TRBJ2-1; D is unresolved. From germline, CDR1 is LNHDA and CDR2 SQIVND (reference sequence). V lost 6 bases and J lost 1, with 19 bases in between. This CDR3 has 17 amino acids. The DNA of the CDR3 is TGTGCCAGTAGAGTCCCCCCTTTAAGGATATCCTACAATGAGCAGTTCTTC. Translation gives CASRVPPLRISYNEQFF.

The chain has TRBV19 and TRBJ1-2; the D is unclear. The germline CDR1 and CDR2 sequences are LNHDA and SQIVND (reference sequence). CDR3 length: 14 residues. V dropped 10 bases and J dropped 0 bases, with 15 bases sitting between them. CDR3 in amino acids: CATKKAAANYGYTF. CDR3 bases: TGTGCCACCAAGAAGGCAGCGGCTAACTATGGCTACACCTTC.

The genes are TRBV29-1 and TRBJ1-1, with D possibly TRBD1 on 5 matching bases. The CDR3 has 12 amino acids. CDR1 and CDR2 (germline): SQVTM, ANQGSEA. V lost 6 bases, J lost 8 bases, and 16 bases lay in between. The CDR3 loop reads CSVGSTAREAFF. CDR3 DNA sequence: TGCAGCGTGGGCTCGACAGCCCGGGAAGCTTTCTTT.

V usage is TRBV5-4 and J usage is TRBJ2-1; the D gene is possibly TRBD1 (6 bases). Trimming removed 7 bases from V and 7 bases from J, with 12 bases in between. The CDR3 runs 12 residues. In germline, CDR1 is SGHNT, CDR2 YYREEE (reference sequence). The CDR3: CASGRDNNEQFF. The DNA for the CDR3 is TGTGCCAGCGGCCGGGACAATAATGAGCAGTTCTTC.

The chain links TRBV29-1 to TRBJ1-1; D is ambiguous. The CDR3 has 12 amino acids. V was trimmed by 6 bases and J by 6 bases, leaving 14 bases between them. Per germline, CDR1 SQVTM and CDR2 ANQGSEA. This CDR3 reads CSVPHGGAEAFF. The CDR3 DNA sequence: TGCAGCGTCCCCCACGGAGGAGCTGAAGCTTTCTTT. Variable domain in full (rest from reference TRBV29-1 and TRBJ1-1): SAVISQKPSRDICQRGTSLTIQCQVDSQVTMMFWYRQQPGQSLTLIATANQGSEATYESGFVIDKFPISRPNLTFSTLTVSNMSPEDSSIYLCSVPHGGAEAFFGQGTRLTVV.

This chain links TRBV27 with TRBJ2-1; 10 bases match TRBD2. The length of the CDR3 is 19 residues. V trimming: 2 bases; J trimming: 8 bases; junction bases outside the gene matches: 18. Per the germline V gene, CDR1 is MNHEY and CDR2 is SMNVEV (reference sequence). The CDR3 region has the DNA TGTGCCAGCAGTTTAGCTACTGTAGGGTCTAGCGGGGGTTTCGATGAGCAGTTCTTC. Residues: CASSLATVGSSGGFDEQFF.

This rearrangement joins TRBV5-5 to TRBJ1-5; D gene ambiguous. Per the germline V gene, CDR1 is SGHKS and CDR2 is YYEKEE (reference sequence). V lost 3 bases, J lost 4 bases, and 8 bases lay in between. This CDR3 contains 13 residues. CDR3 protein: CASSSGGNQPQHF. CDR3 nucleotides: TGTGCCAGCAGCTCGGGAGGAAATCAGCCCCAGCATTTT.

The rearrangement uses TRBV30 and TRBJ1-3; D unclear. Germline CDR1 reads GTSNPN; CDR2 reads SVGIG (reference sequence). Trimming removed 4 bases from V and 11 bases from J, with 18 bases in between. This CDR3 contains 13 residues. CDR3 sequence reads: CAWMYGSAGPIYF. CDR3 sequence (DNA): TGTGCCTGGATGTACGGGTCCGCCGGCCCCATATATTTT.

The rearrangement uses TRBV27 and TRBJ1-2; D unresolved. Germline V gene lookup returns CDR1 MNHEY and CDR2 SMNVEV (reference sequence). The CDR3 consists of 13 residues. Trimming shortened V by 2 bases and J by 3 bases, and 7 bases separated the two germline ends. Here the CDR3 reads CASSLNGDYGYTF. The CDR3 DNA reads TGTGCCAGCAGTTTAAATGGGGACTATGGCTACACCTTC.

This sequence joins TRBV9 and TRBJ2-1, with 8 bases identical to TRBD2. Per germline, CDR1 SGDLS and CDR2 YYNGEE. The CDR3 sequence is 15 residues long. J was trimmed by 2 bases and V by 3 bases; bases with no gene match: 4. The CDR3 sequence is CASSDSGGAYNEQFF. The DNA of the CDR3 is TGTGCCAGCAGCGACAGCGGGGGTGCCTACAATGAGCAGTTCTTC.

The J gene is TRBJ1-1, the V gene TRBV5-4; 11 bases agree with TRBD1. Germline values: CDR1 SGHNT, CDR2 YYREEE (reference sequence). This CDR3 is built from 17 residues. Losses at the gene ends were 2 bases for V and 4 bases for J; bases not matched to a gene: 10. The CDR3 region is CASSFRTGGASGTEAFF. The CDR3, as DNA: TGTGCCAGCAGCTTCCGGACAGGGGGCGCTTCCGGCACTGAAGCTTTCTTT.

The rearrangement joins TRBV29-1 to TRBJ2-1, with TRBD2 identical over 8 bases. The CDR3 runs to 12 residues. Germline loops: CDR1 SQVTM, CDR2 ANQGSEA. With V trimmed by 4 bases and J by 6 bases, 2 bases remained unmatched. The CDR3 DNA follows: TGCAGCGTTGCCGGACTAGCCAATGAGCAGTTCTTC. Amino acid sequence: CSVAGLANEQFF.

The genes are TRBV6-5 and TRBJ2-1; D ambiguous. Looked up from germline, CDR1 is MNHEY and CDR2 is SVGAGI. The ends were cut back, 7 bases at V and 5 bases at J, with 6 bases in the middle. The CDR3 runs 11 residues. DNA for the CDR3: TGTGCCAGCAACGACAACAATGAGCAGTTCTTC. Translated: CASNDNNEQFF.

J is TRBJ1-2 and V is TRBV18; D is undetermined. V lost 3 bases, J lost 5 bases, and 16 bases lay in between. This CDR3 is 15 amino acids long. Looked up from germline, CDR1 is KGHSH and CDR2 is LQKENI. The CDR3 protein is CASSPDLGLGYGYTF. The CDR3 nucleotides read TGTGCCAGCTCACCGGACCTGGGTCTCGGATATGGCTACACCTTC.